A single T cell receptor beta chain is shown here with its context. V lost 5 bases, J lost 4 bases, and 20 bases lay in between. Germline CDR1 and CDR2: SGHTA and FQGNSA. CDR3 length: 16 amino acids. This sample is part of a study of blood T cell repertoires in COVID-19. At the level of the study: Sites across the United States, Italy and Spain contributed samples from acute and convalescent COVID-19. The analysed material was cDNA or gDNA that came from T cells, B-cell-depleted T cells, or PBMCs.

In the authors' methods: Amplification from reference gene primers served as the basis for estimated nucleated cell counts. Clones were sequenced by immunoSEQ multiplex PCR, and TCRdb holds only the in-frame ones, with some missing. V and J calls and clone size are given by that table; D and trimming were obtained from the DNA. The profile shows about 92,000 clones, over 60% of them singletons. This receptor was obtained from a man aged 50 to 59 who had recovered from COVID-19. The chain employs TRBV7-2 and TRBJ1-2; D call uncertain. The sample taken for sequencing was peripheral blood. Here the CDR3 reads CASSPRVGLSSYGYTF. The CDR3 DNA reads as TGTGCCAGCAGCCCCCGGGTAGGCCTTTCATCCTATGGCTACACCTTC.